The clone carrying this T cell receptor (beta chain) was observed many times. Its antigen is as yet unknown. Genomic DNA templated the TCR beta VDJ and CDR3 profiling. TCRdb redid the calling of the reads with MiXCR, one entry per CDR3 protein. The repertoire has around 130,000 distinct CDR3 sequences, under 60% of them found once; the top ten carry 29%. The data were obtained in a study of CD8+CD57+ T cells in acquired aplastic anemia. For sequencing, patients were chosen who had shown expansion of CD8+CD57+ cells by flow cytometry. Study-wide points: The same twenty-nine CD8+ CDR3 sequences occurred in patients and in controls. Levels of CD8+ Simpson's diversity were not significantly distinct in patients versus controls.

Germline V CDR1 and CDR2: DFQATT, SNEGSKA (reference sequence). The CDR3 loop spans 18 amino acids. V lost 0 bases, J lost 4 bases, and 23 bases lay in between. The receptor was isolated from a human donor with aplastic anemia. Specimen: sorted CD4+, CD8+, or CD8+CD57+ T cells (not recorded which) from PBMCs. This chain connects TRBV20-1 to TRBJ2-3, with a tentative D call TRBD2 (5 bases). The CDR3, as DNA: TGCAGTGCTAGAGATTTTGAGCTGACTGGAGGTTTGGCAGATACGCAGTATTTT. Encoded protein: CSARDFELTGGLADTQYF.